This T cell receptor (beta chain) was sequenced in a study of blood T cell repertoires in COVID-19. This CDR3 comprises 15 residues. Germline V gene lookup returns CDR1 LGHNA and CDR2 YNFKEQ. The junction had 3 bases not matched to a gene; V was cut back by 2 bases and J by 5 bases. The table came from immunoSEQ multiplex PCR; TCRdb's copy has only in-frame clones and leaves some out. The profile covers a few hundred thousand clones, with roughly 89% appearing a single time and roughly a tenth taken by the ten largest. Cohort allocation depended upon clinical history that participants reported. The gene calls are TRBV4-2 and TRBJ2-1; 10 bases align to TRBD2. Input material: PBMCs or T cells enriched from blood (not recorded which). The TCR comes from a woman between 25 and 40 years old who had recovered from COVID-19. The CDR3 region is CASSQRTSGNNEQFF. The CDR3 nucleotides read TGTGCCAGCAGCCAAAGGACTAGCGGTAACAATGAGCAGTTCTTC.